This TCR beta chain was captured by sequencing in a study of T-cell reconstitution after alpha-beta-depleted transplantation in children. Unique molecular identifiers tagged the TCRbeta library. TCRdb reprocessed the PCR reads via MiXCR and lists one record per CDR3 protein. Among approximately 590,000 distinct CDR3 sequences listed, 10% were seen once. Trimming removed 4 bases from V and 4 bases from J; junction bases left unmatched: 5. CDR3 length: 14 residues. CDR1 is SGHRS, CDR2 YFSETQ, per germline. The source was PBMCs from the stem cell graft donor, collected from the stem cell graft. The chain links TRBV5-1 to TRBJ1-3; 7 bases match TRBD1. The sequence was collected from a human donor who donated a stem cell graft to a child with acute myeloid leukemia. CDR3 protein: CASSQTGEGNTIYF. As DNA, the CDR3 is TGCGCCAGCAGCCAAACAGGGGAAGGAAACACCATATATTTT.